Following are 29 T cell receptor beta chains from one sample sequenced in a study of OX40 agonist ivuxolimab in advanced cancers. The table came from immunoSEQ multiplex PCR; TCRdb's copy has only in-frame clones and leaves some out. The table includes over 80,000 clones, 86% detected once. The source material was CD4+ or CD8+ T cells sorted from blood, sampled in a trial of the OX40 agonist ivuxolimab. The receptors here all came from an adult with an advanced solid tumor such as melanoma, head and neck, liver or kidney cancer.

This chain connects TRBV15 to TRBJ1-3; TRBD1 might be the D (6 bases). CDR1 and CDR2 from the germline V gene are LNHNV and YYDKDF (reference sequence). CDR3 length: 12 amino acids. V was shortened by 4 bases and J by 8 bases, with 9 bases between the two germline ends. The CDR3 DNA is TGTGCCACCAGCATACAGGGATACACCATATATTTT. It is translated as CATSIQGYTIYF.

This chain links TRBV7-3 with TRBJ1-4; D might be TRBD1 (5 bases). The CDR3 is 17 residues long. V was trimmed by 0 bases and J by 4 bases, leaving 15 bases between them. Germline assignment: CDR1 SGHTA and CDR2 FQGTGA. CDR3 protein: CASSLTDRGRGNEKLFF. The CDR3 bases are TGTGCCAGCAGCTTAACGGACCGGGGACGAGGTAATGAAAAACTGTTTTTT.

Turning to this clone: Additional DNA sequences in this sample encode the identical CDR3. V usage is TRBV19 and J usage is TRBJ1-1, with a weak D call TRBD1 (5 bases). V lost 7 bases and J 0 bases, leaving 9 bases between the germline ends. Germline V gene data show CDR1 as LNHDA and CDR2 as SQIVND (reference sequence). The CDR3 is 13 residues long. The CDR3 DNA is TGTGCCAGTACCAGACAGTTGAACACTGAAGCTTTCTTT. This sequence encodes CASTRQLNTEAFF.

This clone was detected only a few times. The chain has TRBV9 and TRBJ2-1, with 9 bases identical to TRBD2. This CDR3 has 15 residues. Per germline, CDR1 SGDLS and CDR2 YYNGEE. Unmatched junction bases numbered 7, after V lost 4 bases and J lost 5 bases. The CDR3 region has the DNA TGTGCCAGCAGCAACCCCGGGACTAGCAACAATGAGCAGTTCTTC. Its protein is CASSNPGTSNNEQFF.

The chain combines TRBV5-6 with TRBJ1-2, with D perhaps TRBD1 (6 bases). The V gene's germline CDR1 is SGHDT and CDR2 YYEEEE. V was clipped by 0 bases and J by 6 bases, with 6 bases between them. The CDR3 is made up of 12 amino acids. CDR3 amino acids: CASSLDRDGYTF. CDR3 nucleotides: TGTGCCAGCAGCTTGGACAGGGATGGCTACACCTTC.

CDR3 bases: TGTGCCAGCAGTGAAGAGTCGACTTTGAGCACAGATACGCAGTATTTT. Its translation is CASSEESTLSTDTQYF. The genes are TRBV2 and TRBJ2-3, with unresolved D. CDR1 and CDR2 from the germline V gene are SNHLY and FYNNEI. CDR3 length equals 16 residues. The germline V and J ends were trimmed by 1 base and 0 bases, with 11 bases remaining between them.

The chain employs TRBV4-1 and TRBJ1-2; D gene unclear. Germline V CDR1 and CDR2: MGHRA, YSYEKL. V lost 2 bases and J lost 0, with 13 bases in between. This CDR3 is 16 amino acids long. CDR3 loop: CASSQSLGRANYGYTF. DNA for the CDR3: TGCGCCAGCAGCCAATCCCTAGGGAGGGCTAACTATGGCTACACCTTC.

This sequence joins TRBV2 and TRBJ2-2; tentatively, D is TRBD1 or TRBD2 (5 bases each). The CDR3 loop spans 15 amino acids. V was trimmed by 8 bases and J by 4 bases, leaving 17 bases between them. The germline CDR1 and CDR2 sequences are SNHLY and FYNNEI. The CDR3: CASSGNGAPTGELFF. CDR3 nucleotide sequence: TGTGCCAGCTCCGGGAACGGGGCCCCCACCGGGGAGCTGTTTTTT.

The genes are TRBV6-6 and TRBJ1-5; maybe TRBD1 (5 bases). From germline, CDR1 is MNHNY and CDR2 SVGAGI (reference sequence). The V gene lost 4 bases and the J gene lost 9 bases, with 19 bases spanning the gap. The CDR3 totals 15 residues. CDR3 residues: CASSSPVGDRAPQHF. CDR3 nucleotides: TGTGCCAGCAGTTCTCCCGTGGGGGACCGAGCGCCCCAGCATTTT.

The chain recombines TRBV13 with TRBJ1-2, with TRBD1 matching over 9 bases. CDR3 length: 14 residues. Looked up from germline, CDR1 is PRHDT and CDR2 is FYEKMQ (reference sequence). Trimming took 3 bases from V and 1 from J; bases not matched to a gene: 0. The DNA of the CDR3 is TGTGCCAGCAGCTTGGACAGGGGTAACTATGGCTACACCTTC. It codes for CASSLDRGNYGYTF. The full variable domain, its missing parts supplied by reference TRBV13 and TRBJ1-2, is AAGVIQSPRHLIKEKRETATLKCYPIPRHDTVYWYQQGPGQDPQFLISFYEKMQSDKGSIPDRFSAQQFSDYHSELNMSSLELGDSALYFCASSLDRGNYGYTFGSGTRLTVV.

This chain uses TRBV2 with TRBJ2-7; D is possibly TRBD1 (6 bases). V lost 6 bases and J lost 6, with 18 bases in between. This CDR3 comprises 14 residues. Germline V gene lookup returns CDR1 SNHLY and CDR2 FYNNEI. As DNA, the CDR3 is TGTGCCAGCAGAGGGGGTGGCACAGGTGTCGAGCAGTACTTC. As protein: CASRGGGTGVEQYF.

The CDR3 loop is CASSEALGRADGYTF. In nucleotides, the CDR3 is TGTGCCAGCAGTGAAGCGCTGGGGAGGGCTGACGGCTACACCTTC. This sequence joins TRBV6-1 and TRBJ1-2; D gene ambiguous. Trimming shortened V by 0 bases and J by 8 bases, and 16 bases separated the two germline ends. There are 15 residues in the CDR3. CDR1 is MNHNS, CDR2 SASEGT, per germline.

This sequence joins TRBV10-3 and TRBJ2-3, with D perhaps matching TRBD2 (6 bases). V was clipped by 3 bases and J by 2 bases, with 12 bases between them. CDR3 length: 15 residues. Germline CDR1 is ENHRY and CDR2 is SYGVKD. The CDR3 sequence: CAISEGLTYTDTQYF. CDR3 bases: TGTGCCATCAGTGAAGGACTAACTTACACAGATACGCAGTATTTT.

The V and J genes are TRBV5-1 and TRBJ2-4; 9 bases agree with TRBD1. The germline V gene encodes CDR1 SGHRS and CDR2 YFSETQ. With V trimmed by 4 bases and J by 5 bases, 4 bases remained unmatched. The CDR3 extends over 14 amino acids. The CDR3 here is CASSRRTGENIQYF. As DNA, the CDR3 is TGCGCCAGCAGCCGGCGGACAGGGGAAAACATTCAGTACTTC.

V usage is TRBV6-5 and J usage is TRBJ1-4; D uncertain. V was cut by 4 bases and J by 8 bases, with 14 bases left in between. CDR3 size: 14 residues. The germline CDR1 and CDR2 sequences are MNHEY and SVGAGI. The CDR3 DNA reads as TGTGCCAGCAGTTGGTCCGGGATTCGAGAAAAACTGTTTTTT. Translating gives CASSWSGIREKLFF.

This chain connects TRBV13 to TRBJ2-7; either TRBD1 or TRBD2 may fit D (5 bases each). V lost 5 bases, J lost 4 bases, and 9 bases lay in between. The CDR3 extends over 12 amino acids. The V gene's germline CDR1 is PRHDT and CDR2 FYEKMQ (reference sequence). CDR3 DNA sequence: TGTGCCAGCAGCGGCGAGGGGTACGAGCAGTACTTC. It yields the protein CASSGEGYEQYF.

V and J are TRBV18 and TRBJ1-4; D perhaps matches TRBD1 (5 bases). Germline V gene data show CDR1 as KGHSH and CDR2 as LQKENI. The CDR3 is 14 amino acids. Trimming shortened V by 6 bases and J by 5 bases, and 13 bases separated the two germline ends. CDR3: CASSPVGANEKLFF. CDR3 coding DNA: TGTGCCAGCTCCCCCGTTGGGGCAAATGAAAAACTGTTTTTT.

The rearrangement joins TRBV7-9 to TRBJ2-7; D unresolved. Germline V lookup: CDR1 SEHNR, CDR2 FQNEAQ (reference sequence). V was shortened by 3 bases and J by 2 bases, with 8 bases between the two germline ends. The CDR3 spans 13 residues. For the CDR3, the DNA is TGTGCCAGCAGCTTCCCGGGCACCTACGAGCAGTACTTC. This sequence encodes CASSFPGTYEQYF.

The V and J genes are TRBV6-5 and TRBJ2-7; TRBD1 might be the D (5 bases). This CDR3 spans 11 amino acids. Between the trimmed V and J ends, which lost 2 bases and 6 bases, there was a span of 5 bases. The V gene's germline CDR1 is MNHEY and CDR2 SVGAGI. The CDR3 bases are TGTGCCAGCAGTTACGACAGCGAGCAGTACTTC. Translated: CASSYDSEQYF.

The CDR3 spells CAWSGLAPNEQFF. CDR3 nucleotide sequence: TGTGCCTGGAGTGGGTTAGCGCCGAATGAGCAGTTCTTC. This chain joins TRBV30 and TRBJ2-1; maybe TRBD2 (5 bases). In germline, CDR1 is GTSNPN, CDR2 SVGIG (reference sequence). The V end was cut by 1 base, the J end by 7 bases, with 11 bases between. The CDR3 spans 13 residues.

This chain uses TRBV29-1 with TRBJ2-3; no clear D gene. The CDR3 extends over 14 amino acids. V lost 3 bases and J lost 0, with 10 bases in between. Germline CDR1 is SQVTM and CDR2 is ANQGSEA. CDR3 sequence reads: CSVEGITSTDTQYF. DNA for the CDR3: TGCAGCGTTGAGGGAATAACTAGCACAGATACGCAGTATTTT.

The chain has TRBV7-9 and TRBJ1-5; no firm D call. The CDR3 contains 12 residues. V dropped 1 base and J dropped 5 bases, with 3 bases sitting between them. The germline CDR1 and CDR2 sequences are SEHNR and FQNEAQ (reference sequence). The CDR3 region has the DNA TGTGCCAGCAGCTTAGGAGATCAGCCCCAGCATTTT. Protein product: CASSLGDQPQHF.

V gene TRBV9 combines with J gene TRBJ1-4, with D possibly TRBD1 on 5 matching bases. The germline V and J ends were trimmed by 0 bases and 4 bases, with 10 bases remaining between them. The CDR3 runs 15 residues. From germline, CDR1 is SGDLS and CDR2 YYNGEE. The chain's CDR3 is CASSVGGSNNEKLFF. The CDR3 DNA reads as TGTGCCAGCAGCGTAGGGGGGTCTAATAATGAAAAACTGTTTTTT.

Turning to this clone: Germline and junction disagree at one end, which may indicate a read error. V usage is TRBV7-7 and J usage is TRBJ2-5; D assignment may be TRBD1 or TRBD2 (5 bases each). This CDR3 region has 14 residues. Germline assignment: CDR1 SSHAT and CDR2 FNYEAQ (reference sequence). This CDR3 reads CASSPSGRQETQYF. CDR3 nucleotide sequence: TGTGCTAGCAGCCCATCGGGACGGCAAGAGACCCAGTACTTC. Supplemented by reference TRBV7-7 and TRBJ2-5, the full variable domain reads GAGVSQSPRYKVTKRGQDVTLRCDPISSHATLYWYQQALGQGPEFLTYFNYEAQPDKSGLPSDRFSAERPEGSISTLTIQRTEQRDSAMYRCASSPSGRQETQYFGPGTRLLVL.

The chain carries TRBV7-2 and TRBJ2-3; 8 nucleotides align to TRBD2. CDR3 length equals 18 residues. With 5 bases clipped from V and 2 bases from J, the junction kept 15 bases outside the gene matches. CDR1 and CDR2 (germline): SGHTA, FQGNSA. Here the CDR3 reads CASSHGTSATAYTDTQYF. The CDR3 DNA is TGTGCCAGCAGCCACGGGACTAGTGCCACTGCTTACACAGATACGCAGTATTTT.

The chain has TRBV5-6 and TRBJ1-2; D is possibly TRBD1 (6 bases). The CDR3 totals 15 residues. Germline V CDR1 and CDR2: SGHDT, YYEEEE. V dropped 1 base and J dropped 1 base, with 11 bases sitting between them. DNA for the CDR3: TGTGCCAGCAGCTTGAAGGCCAGGGGTAACTATGGCTACACCTTC. It yields the protein CASSLKARGNYGYTF.

The J gene is TRBJ2-5, the V gene TRBV5-4; TRBD2 aligns across 10 bases. This CDR3 comprises 15 residues. Trimming cost V 1 base and J 6 bases; bases outside gene matches: 6. CDR1 and CDR2 from the germline V gene are SGHNT and YYREEE (reference sequence). For the CDR3, the DNA is TGTGCCAGCAGCTTGCAGCGGGGGGGCATAAAGACCCAGTACTTC. It yields the protein CASSLQRGGIKTQYF.

The J gene is TRBJ1-1, the V gene TRBV7-9; TRBD1 aligns across 10 bases. V shed 5 bases, J shed 3 bases, and the junction held 6 bases outside the gene matches. The CDR3 consists of 15 residues. Germline V gene lookup returns CDR1 SEHNR and CDR2 FQNEAQ (reference sequence). The CDR3 is CASSPRTGGDTEAFF. The CDR3 nucleotides read TGTGCCAGCAGCCCCCGGACAGGGGGGGACACTGAAGCTTTCTTT.

The chain is built from TRBV19 and TRBJ2-1, with D possibly being TRBD2 (5 bases). Per germline, CDR1 LNHDA and CDR2 SQIVND (reference sequence). V gave up 4 bases and J gave up 0 bases, with 16 bases separating them. The CDR3 has 17 residues. In DNA form, the CDR3 reads TGTGCCAGTAGTAAGGTAGGAGGCCAAAGCTCCTACAATGAGCAGTTCTTC. It codes for CASSKVGGQSSYNEQFF.